The next 13 T cell receptor beta chains were all read from a single sample in a study of CD8 T cells in ankylosing spondylitis. MiXCR, applied by TCRdb to the 5' RACE reads, yields one record per CDR3 protein. The data hold roughly 180,000 distinct CDR3 sequences, with about 9.9% observed a single time. Sequences were obtained from blood, either unsorted or a sorted T cell fraction (not recorded which). Every receptor here comes from a male donor with ankylosing spondylitis or in good health (not recorded which).

The J gene is TRBJ1-3, the V gene TRBV20-1, with TRBD1 as a possible D gene (5 bases). Germline V gene lookup returns CDR1 DFQATT and CDR2 SNEGSKA (reference sequence). The CDR3 has 15 amino acids. The V end was cut by 6 bases, the J end by 0 bases, with 15 bases between. The CDR3 is CSARQPGRSGNTIYF. The CDR3 DNA is TGCAGTGCCCGACAGCCGGGCCGCTCTGGAAACACCATATATTTT.

Concerning this clonotype itself: Possible read error: a much larger clone is one base away. The J gene is TRBJ1-2, the V gene TRBV2; 8 bases fit TRBD1. V lost 3 bases and J lost 0; bases outside the gene matches: 12. The CDR3 has 18 amino acids. Germline V gene sequence: CDR1 SNHLY, CDR2 FYNNEI. CDR3 amino acids: CASSEDRDTRIANYGYTF. Here the CDR3 DNA reads TGTGCCAGCAGTGAGGACAGGGACACCCGGATAGCTAACTATGGCTACACCTTC.

The sample holds many counts of this clonotype. The rearrangement links TRBV3-1 to TRBJ2-1, with TRBD2 matching 8 bases. The CDR3 runs to 17 residues. V trimming: 3 bases; J trimming: 2 bases; junction bases outside the gene matches: 9. The germline CDR1 and CDR2 sequences are LGHDT and YNNKEL (reference sequence). This CDR3 reads CASSQDLGGGAYNEQFF. CDR3 coding DNA: TGTGCCAGCAGCCAGGATCTCGGGGGGGGCGCCTACAATGAGCAGTTCTTC.

Ten or more counts support this clonotype. In DNA, the CDR3 is TGTGCCAGCAGCGTGACAGGGGATTCACCCCTCCACTTT. This codes for CASSVTGDSPLHF. The chain employs TRBV2 and TRBJ1-6, with 8 bases identical to TRBD1. Germline V gene sequence: CDR1 SNHLY, CDR2 FYNNEI. The CDR3 runs 13 residues. V was clipped by 6 bases and J by 8 bases; unmatched bases: 3.

The table lists this clonotype with many counts. This chain connects TRBV5-6 to TRBJ2-7, with unresolved D. CDR1 and CDR2 from the germline V gene are SGHDT and YYEEEE. Trimming took off 7 bases at V and 2 bases at J, with 16 bases between the two ends. The CDR3 loop spans 14 amino acids. The CDR3: CASGLPPKAYEQYF. The CDR3 region has the DNA TGTGCCAGCGGTCTGCCCCCGAAGGCCTACGAGCAGTACTTC.

This clonotype came up a few times. The chain links TRBV19 to TRBJ2-5; D not resolved. The CDR3 is 12 residues long. Germline loops: CDR1 LNHDA, CDR2 SQIVND (reference sequence). V was cut by 10 bases and J by 2 bases, with 11 bases left in between. The CDR3 coding sequence is TGTGCCACCCCTGGAATTCAAGAGACCCAGTACTTC. Its translation is CATPGIQETQYF.

This clonotype has just a few counts. In nucleotides, the CDR3 is TGTGCCAGCAGCTCTTGGACAGGGTATACTGACGAGCAGTACTTC. This gives the protein CASSSWTGYTDEQYF. The chain carries TRBV5-5 and TRBJ2-7; 8 bases fit TRBD1. Losses at the gene ends were 3 bases for V and 5 bases for J; bases not matched to a gene: 10. Germline CDR1 is SGHKS and CDR2 is YYEKEE (reference sequence). CDR3 length: 15 residues.

The sample holds a few counts of this clonotype. The CDR3 sequence: CASSASAGGFQPQHF. The CDR3 region has the DNA TGTGCCAGCAGTGCCTCGGCAGGGGGATTTCAGCCCCAGCATTTT. The genes are TRBV2 and TRBJ1-5, with 7 bases matching TRBD1. V shed 4 bases, J shed 6 bases, and the junction held 9 bases outside the gene matches. Germline loops: CDR1 SNHLY, CDR2 FYNNEI. The CDR3 sequence is 15 residues long.

This clonotype was found many times. V usage is TRBV5-6 and J usage is TRBJ1-3, with D perhaps TRBD1 (5 bases). V was shortened by 1 base and J by 0 bases, with 11 bases between the two germline ends. CDR3 length equals 16 residues. Germline lookup yields CDR1 SGHDT and CDR2 YYEEEE. CDR3 residues: CASSLPGQFSGNTIYF. The CDR3 bases are TGTGCCAGCAGCTTGCCGGGGCAGTTCTCTGGAAACACCATATATTTT.

This clonotype was picked up many times. This sequence joins TRBV29-1 and TRBJ2-3, with 8 bases aligning to TRBD1. With 5 bases clipped from V and 0 bases from J, the junction kept 4 bases outside the gene matches. This CDR3 is built from 14 residues. Germline loops: CDR1 SQVTM, CDR2 ANQGSEA. CDR3 amino acids: CSVPGQGSTDTQYF. The CDR3 DNA follows: TGCAGCGTTCCCGGACAGGGTAGCACAGATACGCAGTATTTT.

This clonotype was found many times. The V gene is TRBV5-6, the J gene TRBJ2-1; D unclear. The CDR3 runs to 12 residues. The germline V and J ends were trimmed by 3 bases and 8 bases, with 9 bases remaining between them. From germline, CDR1 is SGHDT and CDR2 YYEEEE. The CDR3 nucleotides read TGTGCCAGCAGCTCGGTTTACCATGAGCAGTTCTTC. The encoded protein is CASSSVYHEQFF.

For this clonotype: One end of the junction varies from germline; a read error may be responsible. This chain uses TRBV6-5 with TRBJ2-1, with TRBD1 matching over 11 bases. The CDR3 extends over 15 amino acids. The germline CDR1 and CDR2 sequences are MNHEY and SVGAGI. This chain's CDR3 is CASTYGTGGYNEQFF. In DNA form, the CDR3 reads TGTGCCAGCACTTACGGGACAGGGGGTTACAATGAGCAGTTCTTC.

The chain carries TRBV6-5 and TRBJ2-5; no reliable D call. Germline V CDR1 and CDR2: MNHEY, SVGAGI. This CDR3 contains 13 residues. V lost 2 bases and J 2 bases, leaving 6 bases between the germline ends. In DNA, the CDR3 is TGTGCCAGCAGTTACCCCGGACAAGAGACCCAGTACTTC. It encodes CASSYPGQETQYF.